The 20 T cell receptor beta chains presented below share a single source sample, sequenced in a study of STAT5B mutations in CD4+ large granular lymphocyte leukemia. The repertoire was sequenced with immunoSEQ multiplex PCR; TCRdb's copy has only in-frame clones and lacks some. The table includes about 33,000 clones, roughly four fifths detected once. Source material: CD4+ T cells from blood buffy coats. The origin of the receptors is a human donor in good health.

The CDR3 DNA is TGTGCCAGCAGTTACGATGGCAGGGGGGCATCCTACGAGCAGTACTTC. Translating gives CASSYDGRGASYEQYF. The chain links TRBV6-5 to TRBJ2-7; tentatively, D is TRBD1 (7 bases). Trimming pared 2 bases from V and 1 base from J, leaving 15 bases between. The germline gives CDR1 MNHEY, CDR2 SVGAGI. The CDR3 spans 16 residues.

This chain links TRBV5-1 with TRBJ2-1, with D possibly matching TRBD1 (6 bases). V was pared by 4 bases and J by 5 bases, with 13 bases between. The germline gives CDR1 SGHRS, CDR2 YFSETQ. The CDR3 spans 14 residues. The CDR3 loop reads CASSPGHENNEQFF. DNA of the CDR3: TGCGCCAGCAGCCCGGGACACGAAAACAATGAGCAGTTCTTC.

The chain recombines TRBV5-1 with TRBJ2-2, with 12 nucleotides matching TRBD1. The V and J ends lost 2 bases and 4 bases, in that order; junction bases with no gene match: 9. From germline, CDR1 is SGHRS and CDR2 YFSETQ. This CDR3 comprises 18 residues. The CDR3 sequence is CASSFQPGQGASTGELFF. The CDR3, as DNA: TGCGCCAGCAGCTTTCAACCGGGACAGGGGGCGAGCACCGGGGAGCTGTTTTTT.

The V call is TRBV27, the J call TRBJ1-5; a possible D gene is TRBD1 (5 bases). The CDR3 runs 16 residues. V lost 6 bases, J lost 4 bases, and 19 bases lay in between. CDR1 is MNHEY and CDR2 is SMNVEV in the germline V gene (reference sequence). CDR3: CASRITGSRTNQPQHF. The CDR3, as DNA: TGTGCCAGCAGAATTACTGGGTCCAGGACAAATCAGCCCCAGCATTTT.

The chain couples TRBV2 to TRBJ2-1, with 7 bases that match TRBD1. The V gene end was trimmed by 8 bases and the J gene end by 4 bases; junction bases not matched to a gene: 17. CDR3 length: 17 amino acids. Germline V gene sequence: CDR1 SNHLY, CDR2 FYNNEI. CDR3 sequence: CASPLARGQRIYNEQFF. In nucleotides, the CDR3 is TGTGCCAGCCCCCTCGCTCGGGGACAGAGGATATACAATGAGCAGTTCTTC.

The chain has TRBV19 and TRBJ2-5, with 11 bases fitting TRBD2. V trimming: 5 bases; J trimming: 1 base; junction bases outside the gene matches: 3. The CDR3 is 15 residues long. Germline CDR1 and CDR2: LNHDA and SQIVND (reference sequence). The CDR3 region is CASSLGTSGQETQYF. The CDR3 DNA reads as TGTGCCAGTAGTCTTGGGACTAGCGGCCAAGAGACCCAGTACTTC.

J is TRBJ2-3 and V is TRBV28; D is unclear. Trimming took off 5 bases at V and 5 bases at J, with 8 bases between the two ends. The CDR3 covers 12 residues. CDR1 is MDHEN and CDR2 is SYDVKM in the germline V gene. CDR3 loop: CASSGMIDTQYF. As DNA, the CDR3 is TGTGCCAGCAGTGGGATGATAGATACGCAGTATTTT.

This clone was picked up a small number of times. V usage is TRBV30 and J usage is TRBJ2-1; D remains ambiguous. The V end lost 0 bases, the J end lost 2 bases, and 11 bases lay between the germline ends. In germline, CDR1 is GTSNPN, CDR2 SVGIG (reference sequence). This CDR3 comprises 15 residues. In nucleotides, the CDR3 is TGTGCCTGGAGTGTGGGTTCGGCGGCCTACAATGAGCAGTTCTTC. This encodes CAWSVGSAAYNEQFF. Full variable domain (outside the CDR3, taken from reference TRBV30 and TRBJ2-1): SQTIHQWPATLVQPVGSPLSLECTVEGTSNPNLYWYRQAAGRGLQLLFYSVGIGQISSEVPQNLSASRPQDRQFILSSKKLLLSDSGFYLCAWSVGSAAYNEQFFGPGTRLTVL.

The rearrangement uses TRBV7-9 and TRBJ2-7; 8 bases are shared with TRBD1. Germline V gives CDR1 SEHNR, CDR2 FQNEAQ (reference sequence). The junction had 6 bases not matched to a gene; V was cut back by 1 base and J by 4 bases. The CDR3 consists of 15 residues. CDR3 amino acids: CASSLESGGIYEQYF. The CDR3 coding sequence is TGTGCCAGCAGCTTAGAGTCAGGGGGCATATACGAGCAGTACTTC.

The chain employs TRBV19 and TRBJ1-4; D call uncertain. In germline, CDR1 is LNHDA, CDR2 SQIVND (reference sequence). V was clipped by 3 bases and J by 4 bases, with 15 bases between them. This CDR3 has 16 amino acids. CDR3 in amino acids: CASSMGSRAGNEKLFF. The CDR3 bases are TGTGCCAGTAGTATGGGGAGTCGGGCAGGTAATGAAAAACTGTTTTTT. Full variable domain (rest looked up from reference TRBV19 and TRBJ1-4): DGGITQSPKYLFRKEGQNVTLSCEQNLNHDAMYWYRQDPGQGLRLIYYSQIVNDFQKGDIAEGYSVSREKKESFPLTVTSAQKNPTAFYLCASSMGSRAGNEKLFFGSGTQLSVL.

The chain's CDR3 is CAWSVEANYGYTF. CDR3 nucleotides: TGTGCCTGGAGTGTGGAAGCTAACTATGGCTACACCTTC. This rearrangement joins TRBV30 to TRBJ1-2; D remains unclear. Trimming removed 0 bases from V and 0 bases from J, with 5 bases in between. The CDR3 consists of 13 residues. CDR1 and CDR2 (germline): GTSNPN, SVGIG (reference sequence). The variable domain in full, with the rest retrieved from reference TRBV30 and TRBJ1-2, is SQTIHQWPATLVQPVGSPLSLECTVEGTSNPNLYWYRQAAGRGLQLLFYSVGIGQISSEVPQNLSASRPQDRQFILSSKKLLLSDSGFYLCAWSVEANYGYTFGSGTRLTVV.

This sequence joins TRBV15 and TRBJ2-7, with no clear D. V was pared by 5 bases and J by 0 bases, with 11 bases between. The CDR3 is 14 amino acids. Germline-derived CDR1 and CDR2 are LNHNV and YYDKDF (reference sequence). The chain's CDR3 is CATSPLRSSYEQYF. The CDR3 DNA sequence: TGTGCCACCAGCCCCCTTAGGAGCTCCTACGAGCAGTACTTC.

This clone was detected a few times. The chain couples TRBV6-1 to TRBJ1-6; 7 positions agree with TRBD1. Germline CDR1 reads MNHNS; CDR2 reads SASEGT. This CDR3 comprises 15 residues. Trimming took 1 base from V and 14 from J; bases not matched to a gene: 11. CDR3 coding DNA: TGTGCCAGCAGTGAAGTTGAGACAGGGTCTCGAACCCTCCACTTT. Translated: CASSEVETGSRTLHF.

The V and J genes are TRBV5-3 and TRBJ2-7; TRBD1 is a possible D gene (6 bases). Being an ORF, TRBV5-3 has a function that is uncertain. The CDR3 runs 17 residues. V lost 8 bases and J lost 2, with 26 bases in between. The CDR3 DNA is TGTGCCAGGCCATGCGGTGCCAACAGAGGGGGAACCTACGAGCAGTACTTC. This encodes CARPCGANRGGTYEQYF.

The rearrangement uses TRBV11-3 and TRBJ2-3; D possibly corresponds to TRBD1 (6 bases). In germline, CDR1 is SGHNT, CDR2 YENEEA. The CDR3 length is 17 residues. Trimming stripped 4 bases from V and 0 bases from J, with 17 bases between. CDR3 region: CASSSATGTPSTDTQYF. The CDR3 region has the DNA TGTGCCAGCAGCTCTGCGACCGGGACACCCAGCACAGATACGCAGTATTTT. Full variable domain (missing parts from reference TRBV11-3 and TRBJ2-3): EAGVVQSPRYKIIEKKQPVAFWCNPISGHNTLYWYLQNLGQGPELLIRYENEEAVDDSQLPKDRFSAERLKGVDSTLKIQPAELGDSAVYLCASSSATGTPSTDTQYFGPGTRLTVL.

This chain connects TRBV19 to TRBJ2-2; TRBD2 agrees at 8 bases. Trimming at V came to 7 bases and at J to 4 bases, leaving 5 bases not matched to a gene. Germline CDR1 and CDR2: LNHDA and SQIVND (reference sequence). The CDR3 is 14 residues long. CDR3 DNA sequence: TGTGCCAGTATGGGCAGCGGGGGCACCGGGGAGCTGTTTTTT. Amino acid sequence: CASMGSGGTGELFF.

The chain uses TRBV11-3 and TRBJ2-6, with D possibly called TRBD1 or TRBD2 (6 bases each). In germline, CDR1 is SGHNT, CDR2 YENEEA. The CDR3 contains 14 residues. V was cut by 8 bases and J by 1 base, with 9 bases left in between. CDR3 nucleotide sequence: TGTGCCAGCGAGGGGGGTTCTGGGGCCAACGTCCTGACTTTC. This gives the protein CASEGGSGANVLTF.

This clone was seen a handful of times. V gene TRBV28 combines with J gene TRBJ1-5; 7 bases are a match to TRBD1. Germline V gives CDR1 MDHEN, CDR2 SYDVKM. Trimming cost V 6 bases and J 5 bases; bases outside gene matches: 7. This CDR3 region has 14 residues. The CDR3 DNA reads TGTGCCAGCAGCAAGGGGGCAGGGGATCAGCCCCAGCATTTT. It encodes CASSKGAGDQPQHF.

The CDR3 region is CASSIASDRWDQPQHF. CDR3 bases: TGTGCCAGTAGTATTGCATCGGACAGGTGGGATCAGCCCCAGCATTTT. This rearrangement joins TRBV19 to TRBJ1-5, with TRBD1 identical over 7 bases. V trimming: 3 bases; J trimming: 5 bases; junction bases outside the gene matches: 10. This CDR3 has 16 amino acids. CDR1 and CDR2 (germline): LNHDA, SQIVND (reference sequence).

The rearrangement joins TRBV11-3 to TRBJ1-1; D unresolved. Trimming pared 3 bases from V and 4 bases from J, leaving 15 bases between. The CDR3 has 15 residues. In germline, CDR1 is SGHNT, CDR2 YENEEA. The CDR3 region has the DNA TGTGCCAGCAGCTTCGCCGCGTCGGCAGCCACTGAAGCTTTCTTT. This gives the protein CASSFAASAATEAFF.